This T cell receptor (beta chain) was identified during a study of PD-L1 blockade in urothelial cancer. TCRdb keeps only in-frame clones here, not all; method: immunoSEQ multiplex PCR. This sample carries roughly 120,000 clones, less than 85% of them seen once, and the ten largest clones take 3.2%. Trimming left V 10 bases short and J 3 bases short, with 15 bases between. The CDR3 covers 13 residues. CDR1 is MDHEN, CDR2 SYDVKM, per germline. Specified time point: pretreatment peripheral blood. The diagnosis in patients was locally advanced or metastatic urothelial carcinoma. Sequencing used PBMCs, obtained around atezolizumab (anti-PD-L1) treatment. The clonotype originates from a man aged 45-65 years with urothelial cancer. The V call is TRBV28, the J call TRBJ1-1, with D possibly matching TRBD1 (6 bases). This chain's CDR3 is CATTGGEDTEAFF. CDR3 DNA: TGTGCCACCACTGGGGGCGAGGACACTGAAGCTTTCTTT.